A selection of T cell receptor beta chains follows, all from one sample in a study of cytomegalovirus exposure and HLA in healthy donors. Sequenced by immunoSEQ multiplex PCR; TCRdb stores in-frame clones only, minus some. The sample carries some 170,000 clones, roughly 79% recorded once. Sample: PBMCs. These receptors were obtained from a young woman in good health and CMV-seropositive. Each CDR3 is given with its conserved first and last residue. The order of the fields is J gene, clone size, V gene, CDR3 length, D gene, CDR3 DNA, CDR3 protein. D genes are given only for firm matches. Expanded clones are given a class, and other clones once, few, many or no size at all.

>TRBJ1-2|few|TRBV28|12|.
TGTGCCCATGGGAGGACTAACTATGGCTACACCTTC
CAHGRTNYGYTF
>TRBJ2-7|.|TRBV19|16|TRBD1
TGTGCCAGTAGTACAGTCCCCGGGACAGGGATCTACGAGCAGTACTTC
CASSTVPGTGIYEQYF
>TRBJ2-3|.|TRBV5-1|14|.
TGCGCCAGCAGCCTAGGACAGTTGCTGGATACGCAGTATTTT
CASSLGQLLDTQYF
>TRBJ1-2|.|TRBV25-1|13|.
TGTGCCAGTCAACAGGGATCGGGCTATGGCTACACCTTC
CASQQGSGYGYTF
>TRBJ2-6|.|TRBV5-1|15|TRBD1
TGCGCCAGCCGGACAGGGCCCGACGGGGCCAACGTCCTGACTTTC
CASRTGPDGANVLTF
>TRBJ2-7|.|TRBV11-2|16|TRBD1
TGTGCCAGCAGCGTTAACAGGGGGCGCCGGGGAAACGAGCAGTACTTC
CASSVNRGRRGNEQYF
>TRBJ1-3|.|TRBV19|15|TRBD1
TGTGCCAGTAGTCCCTGGAGGGACAGGCGGAACACCATATATTTT
CASSPWRDRRNTIYF
>TRBJ2-1|.|TRBV5-4|15|TRBD2
TGTGCCAGCAGCTTTGCGCGGGGGGGCGGTAGTGAGCAGTTCTTC
CASSFARGGGSEQFF
>TRBJ2-1|.|TRBV6-5|15|TRBD2
TGTGCCAGCAGTTACGGGACTAGCGGGGGGTTTGAGCAGTTCTTC
CASSYGTSGGFEQFF
>TRBJ1-3|.|TRBV7-8|15|.
TGTGCCAGCAGCCGACAGTTTTCCTCCGGAAACACCATATATTTT
CASSRQFSSGNTIYF
>TRBJ2-1|.|TRBV7-3|14|.
TGTGCCAGCAGCTTAACTGTTGGCGGTGGTGAGCAGTTCTTC
CASSLTVGGGEQFF
>TRBJ2-7|.|TRBV28|12|.
TGTGCCAGCAGTACAGCTCTCTACGAGCAGTACTTC
CASSTALYEQYF
>TRBJ2-7|.|TRBV5-8|16|TRBD2
TGTGCCAGCAGCTTGAACCGCGCGGGGGGTAGGGACGAGCAGTACTTC
CASSLNRAGGRDEQYF
>TRBJ1-1|.|TRBV29-1|13|.
TGCAGCGTTGAAGAAGGGAGAGGCACTGAAGCTTTCTTT
CSVEEGRGTEAFF
>TRBJ2-7|.|TRBV7-2|15|TRBD2
TGTGCCAGCAGCCGGGCCCTAGCGGGGGATTACGAGCAGTACTTC
CASSRALAGDYEQYF
>TRBJ2-7|.|TRBV6-5|15|.
TGTGCCAGCAGTTTTAGCGGGGACAGCTCCTACGAGCAGTACTTC
CASSFSGDSSYEQYF
>TRBJ2-7|.|TRBV6-5|10|.
TGTGCCAGCATTCACTACGAGCAGTACTTC
CASIHYEQYF
>TRBJ2-3|.|TRBV7-9|14|TRBD2
TGTGCCAGCAGCCCACCGGGGGGATTGGATACGCAGTATTTT
CASSPPGGLDTQYF
>TRBJ2-3|once|TRBV29-1|14|TRBD2
TGCAGCGTTATTCTAGCGGGGGGTTCCGATACGCAGTATTTT
CSVILAGGSDTQYF
>TRBJ1-2|once|TRBV11-3|13|TRBD1
TGTGCCAGCAGCTTCCGGACAGGGGAAGGCTACACCTTC
CASSFRTGEGYTF
>TRBJ1-4|.|TRBV5-4|16|.
TGTGCCAGCAGCTTGTATTTGGGAGGGGCTCCTGAAAAACTGTTTTTT
CASSLYLGGAPEKLFF
>TRBJ1-1|.|TRBV7-9|14|.
TGTGCCAGCAGCTTGGAGATTGACTACACTGAAGCTTTCTTT
CASSLEIDYTEAFF
>TRBJ1-2|.|TRBV10-3|13|.
TGTGCCATCAGTGAGACAGCGGACTATGGCTACACCTTC
CAISETADYGYTF
>TRBJ1-6|.|TRBV9|14|.
TGTGCCAGCAGCTTGGGGCAGGTTAATTCACCCCTCCACTTT
CASSLGQVNSPLHF
>TRBJ1-5|once|TRBV28|15|.
TGTGCCAGCAGCTCGGCGGGTCCCCTCAATCAGCCCCAGCATTTT
CASSSAGPLNQPQHF
>TRBJ1-4|.|TRBV19|15|.
TGTGCCAGCGCGGGCGGGGGGACGGGGGATGAAAAACTGTTTTTT
CASAGGGTGDEKLFF
>TRBJ1-2|.|TRBV20-1|11|TRBD1
TGCAGTGCCCAGGGGGAAGGTGGCTACACCTTC
CSAQGEGGYTF
>TRBJ2-7|once|TRBV4-1|18|.
TGCGCCAGCAGCCAACAACAGGGAAAAGGACTTCTATCCTACGAGCAGTACTTC
CASSQQQGKGLLSYEQYF
>TRBJ1-2|.|TRBV30|13|TRBD1
TGTGCCTGGAAGTCGACAGGGGGTACTGGCTACACCTTC
CAWKSTGGTGYTF
>TRBJ2-3|.|TRBV10-3|15|TRBD1
TGTGCCATCAGTGGGCCAGGGGGCCGATTAGATACGCAGTATTTT
CAISGPGGRLDTQYF
>TRBJ1-5|few|TRBV6-1|14|TRBD1
TGTGCCAGCAGTGAGAGACAGGGAGGCCAGCCCCAGCATTTT
CASSERQGGQPQHF
>TRBJ1-1|.|TRBV7-9|15|TRBD1
TGTGCCAGCAGCGCAGGGGGGATCGTGAACACTGAAGCTTTCTTT
CASSAGGIVNTEAFF
>TRBJ2-3|.|TRBV5-1|16|TRBD2
TGCGCCAGCTTCCCGGGAGGTATTTCTTTTGGAGATACGCAGTATTTT
CASFPGGISFGDTQYF
>TRBJ2-3|once|TRBV5-1|15|TRBD2
TGCGCCAGCGGGACACCGCGGGGGGGGGCAGATACGCAGTATTTT
CASGTPRGGADTQYF
>TRBJ2-7|.|TRBV19|14|.
TGTGCCAGTAGTCATGACTGGGGGCAGTACGAGCAGTACTTC
CASSHDWGQYEQYF